This TCR beta chain was captured in a study of OX40 agonist ivuxolimab in advanced cancers. Repertoires were generated with immunoSEQ multiplex PCR, while TCRdb's copy carries only in-frame clones and drops some. The table has about 71,000 clones, 86% seen once. Per germline, CDR1 SGHTA and CDR2 FQGNSA. This CDR3 region has 14 residues. Trimming took off 5 bases at V and 0 bases at J, with 10 bases between the two ends. This clonotype originated in an adult with an advanced solid tumor such as melanoma, head and neck, liver or kidney cancer. The material sequenced was CD4+ or CD8+ T cells sorted from blood, taken in a trial of the OX40 agonist ivuxolimab. V and J are TRBV7-2 and TRBJ1-1; maybe TRBD1 (5 bases). CDR3 protein: CASSPGPMNTEAFF. The CDR3 nucleotides read TGTGCCAGCAGCCCGGGACCGATGAACACTGAAGCTTTCTTT.